The clone carrying this T cell receptor (beta chain) was observed many times. Its antigen is as yet unknown. It was approximately 9.4 ml of fresh peripheral blood that supplied the PBMCs. These data originate in a study of T cells in Graves' hyperthyroidism and ophthalmopathy. Study findings and constraints: Ophthalmopathy was distinguished from stable hyperthyroidism by 13 V-J signatures.

CDR3 length: 11 residues. Germline V CDR1 and CDR2: MDHEN, SYDVKM. Trimming removed 9 bases from V and 9 bases from J, with 14 bases in between. TCR beta CDR3 region amplification was performed from RNA transcripts. The TCR CDR3 first-round RT-PCR relied on the HTBI primer set. In TCRdb, the multiplex PCR reads were re-called with MiXCR into one record per CDR3 protein. The sample carries more than 450,000 distinct CDR3 sequences, roughly 21% recorded once. The rearrangement joins TRBV28 to TRBJ1-1; a weak D match, TRBD1 (6 bases). The sequence derives from a middle-aged man with Graves' ophthalmopathy. Source material: blood. The CDR3 bases are TGTGCCAGTCACAGGGAATATCAAGCTTTCTTT. It specifies CASHREYQAFF.